This T cell receptor beta chain was retrieved from a study of T cell repertoires in cytomegalovirus infection. Study-level information: TCR beta signatures that were public indicated CMV infection and matching HLA type. Study-wide results and caveats: The ex vivo response was dominated by HLA-C-restricted CMV-specific TCR beta clonotypes. Of the TCR beta families, the public ones yielded a cumulative frequency that identified carriers of CMV plus the relevant HLA.

Using its own MiXCR run on the reads, TCRdb lists one record per CDR3 protein. The repertoire has around 180,000 distinct CDR3 sequences, approximately 20% of them found once; the top ten carry around 3.1%. This clonotype was observed at least ten times. As yet, its antigen is unknown. J gave up 9 bases and V 1 base, and 12 bases lay outside the gene matches. CDR1 is SGHTA, CDR2 FQGTGA, per germline. This CDR3 spans 16 amino acids. This sequence was found in a human donor in good health (CMV status not recorded). Some clones in this sample may be carry-over from other donors' samples. The rearrangement joins TRBV7-3 to TRBJ2-1; 7 bases are a match to TRBD1. The sample taken for sequencing was PBMCs. The CDR3 reads CASSLNPQGDPSEQFF. The CDR3 coding sequence is TGTGCCAGCAGCTTAAACCCCCAGGGGGATCCTAGTGAGCAGTTCTTC.